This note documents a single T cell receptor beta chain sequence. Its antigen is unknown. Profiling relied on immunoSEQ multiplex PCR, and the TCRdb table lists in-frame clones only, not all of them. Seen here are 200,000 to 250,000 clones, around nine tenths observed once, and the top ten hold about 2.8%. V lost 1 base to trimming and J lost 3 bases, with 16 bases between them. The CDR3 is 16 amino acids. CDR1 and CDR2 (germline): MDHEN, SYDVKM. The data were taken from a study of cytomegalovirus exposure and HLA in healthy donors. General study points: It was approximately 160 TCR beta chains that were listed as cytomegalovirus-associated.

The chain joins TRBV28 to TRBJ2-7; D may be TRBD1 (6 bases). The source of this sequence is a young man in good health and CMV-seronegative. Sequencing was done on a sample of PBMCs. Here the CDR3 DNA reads TGTGCCAGCAGTTTATCAGGCTGGGACAACCACTACGAGCAGTACTTC. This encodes CASSLSGWDNHYEQYF.